What follows describes a single T cell receptor (beta chain). Its antigen is unknown. At the DNA level, this CDR3 is encoded by other sequences in the same sample as well. The method was immunoSEQ multiplex PCR; TCRdb's version includes in-frame clones alone and lacks a portion of them. The table records roughly 130,000 clones, 85% to 90% of them present only once. The data derive from a study of cytomegalovirus exposure and HLA in healthy donors. Trimming removed 3 bases from V and 3 bases from J; junction bases left unmatched: 2. The CDR3 extends over 15 amino acids. Germline CDR1 SGHRS, CDR2 YFSETQ. The donors were part of the 120-subject validation cohort, which stood apart from the roughly 670-subject first cohort. Study conclusions and caveats: Cytomegalovirus-associated status was assigned to about 160 TCR beta chains. Despite most TCR sequences being rare, some public TCRs occurred in many donors. As confirmed in vitro, a few CMV-associated chains were specific for CMV antigens.

The sequence derives from a man aged 25 to 40 in good health and CMV-seronegative. The sequenced sample was PBMCs. The rearrangement uses TRBV5-1 and TRBJ2-3, with 12 bases lining up with TRBD2. This CDR3 is CASSSGTSGTDTQYF. Written as DNA, the CDR3 is TGCGCCAGCAGCTCCGGGACTAGCGGGACAGATACGCAGTATTTT.